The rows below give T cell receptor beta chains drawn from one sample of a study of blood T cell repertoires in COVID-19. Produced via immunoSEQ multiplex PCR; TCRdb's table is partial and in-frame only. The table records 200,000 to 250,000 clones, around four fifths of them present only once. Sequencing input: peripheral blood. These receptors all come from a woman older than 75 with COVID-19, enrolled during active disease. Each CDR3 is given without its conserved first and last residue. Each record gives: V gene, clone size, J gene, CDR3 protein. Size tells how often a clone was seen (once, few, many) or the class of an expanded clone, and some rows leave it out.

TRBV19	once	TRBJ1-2	ATTTPGQKLNGYT
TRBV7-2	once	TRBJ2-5	ASSLGNRRQETQY
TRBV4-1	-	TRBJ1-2	ASTFPGQGIYGYT
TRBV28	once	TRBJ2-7	ASSSKGTVG
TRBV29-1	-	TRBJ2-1	SVEGREGYNEQF
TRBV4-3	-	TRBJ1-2	ASSHYLGDAVGYT
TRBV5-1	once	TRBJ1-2	ASGEANGYT
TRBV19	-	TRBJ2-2	ASSSLTRLPGELF
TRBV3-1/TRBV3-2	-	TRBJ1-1	ASSPGGSEAF
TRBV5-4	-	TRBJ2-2	ASSGGLVASGGTGELF
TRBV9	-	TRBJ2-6	ASSVRDRVDPGANVLT
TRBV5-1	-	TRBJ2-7	ASSLTGTDYEQY